One sample yielded the 18 T cell receptor beta chains listed below, sequenced in a study of PD-1 blockade in classical Hodgkin lymphoma. Time point denoted: cycle 4 day 1 (C4D1), after more than five weeks of nivolumab. Each patient experienced a relapse that followed autologous stem cell transplantation, and brentuximab vedotin exposure varied. Magnetic depletion of unwanted cells isolated CD4+ T cells from thawed PBMCs. Repertoires were generated with immunoSEQ multiplex PCR, while TCRdb's copy carries only in-frame clones and drops some. The data contain approximately 10,000 clones, over 80% of them seen just once; the ten biggest clones take up 1.5%. The specimen comprised CD4+ T cells from blood, sampled before the fourth cycle of nivolumab. The receptors shown here come from a human donor with classical Hodgkin lymphoma.

This clone was seen a few times. Written as DNA, the CDR3 is TGTGCCAGTAGTCCCGGGACAGGGGGCGCGAATGAGCAGTTCTTC. Protein product: CASSPGTGGANEQFF. The V gene is TRBV19, the J gene TRBJ2-1; 12 bases fit TRBD1. The CDR3 covers 15 residues. Germline assignment: CDR1 LNHDA and CDR2 SQIVND (reference sequence). The V segment lost 5 bases and the J segment 7 bases; nucleotides outside the gene matches: 6.

The rearrangement joins TRBV19 to TRBJ1-3; D is unclear. From germline, CDR1 is LNHDA and CDR2 SQIVND (reference sequence). V lost 4 bases and J lost 2, with 9 bases in between. CDR3 length: 14 amino acids. The CDR3 spells CASSKRHAGNTIYF. CDR3 bases: TGTGCCAGTAGTAAAAGACATGCTGGAAACACCATATATTTT.

The CDR3 region is CSVGGLLNTEAFF. As DNA, the CDR3 is TGCAGCGTAGGGGGCCTACTGAACACTGAAGCTTTCTTT. The rearrangement links TRBV29-1 to TRBJ1-1; 7 nucleotides agree with TRBD1. With 6 bases clipped from V and 0 bases from J, the junction kept 4 bases outside the gene matches. Germline V lookup: CDR1 SQVTM, CDR2 ANQGSEA. The CDR3 length is 13 residues.

The gene calls are TRBV19 and TRBJ1-6; D is undetermined. In germline, CDR1 is LNHDA, CDR2 SQIVND (reference sequence). CDR3 length equals 15 residues. Trimming took off 5 bases at V and 4 bases at J, with 12 bases between the two ends. The CDR3 reads CASSLGIRYNSPLHF. The CDR3, as DNA: TGTGCCAGTAGTCTTGGTATCCGGTATAATTCACCCCTCCACTTT.

This chain uses TRBV5-1 with TRBJ2-7; D gene uncertain. The CDR3 has 17 residues. Looked up from germline, CDR1 is SGHRS and CDR2 is YFSETQ. V was shortened by 4 bases and J by 1 base, with 21 bases between the two germline ends. The CDR3 sequence: CASSVGPPAASSYEQYF. In nucleotides, the CDR3 is TGCGCCAGCAGCGTTGGCCCGCCGGCGGCCTCATCCTACGAGCAGTACTTC.

The chain recombines TRBV15 with TRBJ2-1; either TRBD1 or TRBD2 may fit D (6 bases each). The germline V gene has CDR1 LNHNV and CDR2 YYDKDF (reference sequence). The CDR3 length is 15 residues. The V end was cut by 1 base, the J end by 7 bases, with 14 bases between. This chain's CDR3 is CATSRAGAPWNEQFF. CDR3 nucleotides: TGTGCCACCAGCAGAGCGGGGGCCCCATGGAATGAGCAGTTCTTC.

The CDR3 DNA is TGTGCCAGCAGCTTGGATGGGACAGGGGGAGAGACCCAGTACTTC. It specifies CASSLDGTGGETQYF. The genes are TRBV5-8 and TRBJ2-5; 11 positions match TRBD1. This CDR3 comprises 15 residues. Germline-derived CDR1 and CDR2 are SGHTS and YDEGEE. J lost 4 bases, V lost 0 bases, and 2 bases had no gene match.

The J gene is TRBJ2-1, the V gene TRBV14, with 10 nucleotides matching TRBD2. This CDR3 contains 16 residues. Germline V gives CDR1 SGHDN, CDR2 FVKESK. V trimming: 1 base; J trimming: 10 bases; junction bases outside the gene matches: 10. The CDR3 DNA is TGTGCCAGCAGCCAAGGTGGGCTAGCGGGAGCAGGGGAGCAGTTCTTC. This codes for CASSQGGLAGAGEQFF.

A few counts support this clone. This chain connects TRBV7-2 to TRBJ1-5; TRBD1 might be the D (5 bases). Trimming left V 5 bases short and J 4 bases short, with 9 bases between. The germline V gene encodes CDR1 SGHTA and CDR2 FQGNSA. The CDR3 length is 13 residues. The CDR3 coding sequence is TGTGCCAGCAGCGCTCCAGGGAATCAGCCCCAGCATTTT. This codes for CASSAPGNQPQHF.

In this sample, this clone turned up once. The chain is built from TRBV5-6 and TRBJ1-2; D gene unclear. The germline V gene encodes CDR1 SGHDT and CDR2 YYEEEE. The CDR3 is 13 residues long. Trimming left V 4 bases short and J 6 bases short, with 13 bases between. CDR3 coding DNA: TGTGCCAGCAGCCAAAGGACGGGAGATGGCTACACCTTC. Translated: CASSQRTGDGYTF.

The chain is built from TRBV7-2 and TRBJ1-1; no clear D gene. CDR1 SGHTA and CDR2 FQGNSA come from the germline V gene. V was shortened by 3 bases and J by 3 bases, with 5 bases between the two germline ends. The CDR3 has 12 residues. In DNA form, the CDR3 reads TGTGCCAGCAGCTTTGCGGACACTGAAGCTTTCTTT. Amino acids: CASSFADTEAFF.

The rearrangement links TRBV10-3 to TRBJ2-1, with TRBD1 matching 10 bases. This CDR3 region has 15 residues. After removal of 6 bases from V and 6 bases from J, the junction contained 8 bases not matched to a gene. The germline V gene encodes CDR1 ENHRY and CDR2 SYGVKD. CDR3 loop: CAISERDRGPNEQFF. The CDR3 DNA is TGTGCCATCAGCGAACGGGACAGGGGTCCCAATGAGCAGTTCTTC.

The chain carries TRBV7-2 and TRBJ1-2; a possible D gene is TRBD1 (5 bases). The CDR3 totals 14 residues. Germline V gene data show CDR1 as SGHTA and CDR2 as FQGNSA. V was clipped by 4 bases and J by 7 bases, with 16 bases between them. The CDR3 loop is CASSYSGTGLGYTF. The CDR3 DNA reads as TGTGCCAGCAGCTACTCCGGGACGGGGCTTGGCTACACCTTC.

This chain joins TRBV5-6 and TRBJ2-5, with D perhaps TRBD1 (6 bases). The J call may be in error: the DNA end matches TRBJ2-7 better. Germline loops: CDR1 SGHDT, CDR2 YYEEEE. This CDR3 spans 14 amino acids. CDR3 amino acids: CASSPQGSSYEQYF. For the CDR3, the DNA is TGTGCCAGCAGCCCCCAGGGGTCCTCCTACGAGCAGTACTTC.

The chain links TRBV7-8 to TRBJ2-5; D is unresolved. Trimming stripped 4 bases from V and 2 bases from J, with 5 bases between. Germline lookup yields CDR1 SGHVS and CDR2 FQNEAQ. The CDR3 covers 12 residues. DNA of the CDR3: TGTGCCAGCAGCTCGGATCAAGAGACCCAGTACTTC. Amino acid sequence: CASSSDQETQYF.

The rearrangement uses TRBV7-2 and TRBJ2-1; TRBD2 matches 7 bases. CDR1 SGHTA and CDR2 FQGNSA come from the germline V gene. The junction had 1 base not matched to a gene; V was cut back by 1 base and J by 7 bases. The CDR3 has 13 residues. The CDR3 DNA sequence: TGTGCCAGCAGCTTAGGGACTAGGAATGAGCAGTTCTTC. It specifies CASSLGTRNEQFF.

The DNA for the CDR3 is TGTGCCTGGAAGGGGACAGGTGGTGAGACCCAGTACTTC. Amino acids: CAWKGTGGETQYF. This chain links TRBV30 with TRBJ2-5; the match to TRBD1 covers 8 bases. Looked up from germline, CDR1 is GTSNPN and CDR2 is SVGIG (reference sequence). The CDR3 sequence is 13 residues long. V was clipped by 4 bases and J by 5 bases; unmatched bases: 6.

The chain employs TRBV9 and TRBJ2-2; D is possibly TRBD2 (5 bases). Trimming removed 2 bases at V and 1 base at J, with 9 bases between. Germline CDR1 is SGDLS and CDR2 is YYNGEE. This CDR3 is built from 15 residues. Written as DNA, the CDR3 is TGTGCCAGCAGCGTCAGCGGTTTGAACACCGGGGAGCTGTTTTTT. Translation: CASSVSGLNTGELFF.